This TCR beta chain derives from a study of T-cell memory formation after mild COVID-19. The study's findings and limits: That cross-reactive memory joined was suggested by some responding clones appearing in pre-infection memory. There was a balanced CD4/CD8 profile in clones contracting day 15 to 85, and later expanders leaned CD4+.

In its sample, this clonotype was seen a few times. Its specificity is not known. The CDR3 spans 15 residues. Unmatched junction bases numbered 9, after V lost 6 bases and J lost 6 bases. CDR1 and CDR2 from the germline V gene are MNHEY and SVGAGI. TCRdb redid the calling of the 5' RACE reads with MiXCR, one entry per CDR3 protein. The data contain 250,000 to 350,000 distinct CDR3 sequences, about 16% of them singletons. The chain recombines TRBV6-5 with TRBJ1-2; 11 bases fit TRBD1. The receptor's source is a man between 18 and 29 years old who had mild COVID-19 (a few samples of this study predate the infection). Cell type and time point are not known. Material: PBMCs or a T cell subset sorted from them (not recorded which). This CDR3 reads CASRHRTGGQDGYTF. As DNA, the CDR3 is TGTGCCAGCAGACACCGGACAGGGGGCCAGGATGGCTACACCTTC.